A selection of T cell receptor beta chains follows, all from one sample in a study of blood T cell repertoires in COVID-19. Some clones are missing from TCRdb's copy, which holds only in-frame ones; the method was immunoSEQ multiplex PCR. The sample includes some 300,000 clones, almost 90% of them seen just once. Input material: peripheral blood. The receptors stem from a middle-aged woman with COVID-19, enrolled during active disease. Each CDR3 is given with its conserved first and last residue. A D gene is named only where the DNA matches it firmly. A clone size is listed for some rows: how often the clone was seen (once, few, many), or a class if it is expanded.

d_call	v_call	clone_size	cdr3_length	j_call	cdr3_aa	cdr3_nt
-	TRBV4-3	once	13	TRBJ2-7	CASSRSGIHEQYF	TGCGCCAGCAGCCGTTCAGGGATCCACGAGCAGTACTTC
-	TRBV6-6	-	14	TRBJ1-1	CASSYPGMGTEAFF	TGTGCCAGCAGCTACCCAGGGATGGGCACTGAAGCTTTCTTT
-	TRBV10-3	-	15	TRBJ1-3	CAISESFQGGNTIYF	TGTGCCATCAGTGAGTCATTCCAGGGGGGAAACACCATATATTTT
-	TRBV19	-	15	TRBJ1-1	CASTHRIELRTEAFF	TGTGCCAGTACACACAGGATCGAATTGAGGACTGAAGCTTTCTTT
-	TRBV19	once	14	TRBJ1-2	CATSYGTLNYGYTF	TGTGCCACCTCGTACGGGACTCTGAACTATGGCTACACCTTC
-	TRBV7-9	-	16	TRBJ1-4	CASSRGQITTNEKLFF	TGTGCCAGCAGCCGCGGACAGATAACAACTAATGAAAAACTGTTTTTT
TRBD1	TRBV19	-	12	TRBJ2-7	CASTQGAGEQYF	TGTGCCAGTACGCAGGGGGCTGGGGAGCAGTACTTC
-	TRBV5-4	-	14	TRBJ2-1	CASSLSYPGNEQFF	TGTGCCAGCAGCTTGTCCTACCCAGGGAATGAGCAGTTCTTC
TRBD2	TRBV6-2/TRBV6-3	once	15	TRBJ2-3	CASSYGGGNTDTQYF	TGTGCCAGCAGTTACGGCGGGGGGAACACAGATACGCAGTATTTT
-	TRBV30	-	14	TRBJ1-5	CAWSVGQINQPQHF	TGTGCCTGGAGTGTAGGACAGATTAATCAGCCCCAGCATTTT
-	TRBV4-2	once	14	TRBJ1-1	CASSQVSGANVAFF	TGTGCCAGCAGCCAAGTGTCAGGGGCCAACGTGGCTTTCTTT
-	TRBV29-1	-	14	TRBJ2-7	CSVEDPGVPGEQYF	TGCAGCGTTGAAGATCCCGGCGTCCCGGGGGAGCAGTACTTC
-	TRBV30	-	14	TRBJ1-1	CAWSAGQTNTEAFF	TGTGCCTGGAGTGCAGGACAGACGAACACTGAAGCTTTCTTT
-	TRBV6-4	-	11	TRBJ2-7	CASSDSFEQYF	TGTGCCAGCAGTGACTCCTTCGAGCAGTACTTC
TRBD1	TRBV3-1/TRBV3-2	once	15	TRBJ1-1	CASSQGETGDTEAFF	TGTGCCAGCAGCCAAGGGGAGACAGGGGACACTGAAGCTTTCTTT
-	TRBV3-1/TRBV3-2	few	14	TRBJ2-5	CASSSTGSSETQYF	TGTGCCAGCAGCTCTACAGGGAGTTCGGAGACCCAGTACTTC
-	TRBV5-6	few	15	TRBJ1-5	CASSLAGGPNQPQHF	TGTGCCAGCAGCTTGGCCGGGGGGCCGAATCAGCCCCAGCATTTT
-	TRBV5-6	-	12	TRBJ2-7	CASSRSVGEQYF	TGTGCCAGCAGCCGTAGCGTCGGGGAGCAGTACTTC
-	TRBV20-1	-	11	TRBJ1-2	CSAKGVYGYTF	TGCAGTGCCAAGGGGGTCTATGGCTACACCTTC
TRBD1	TRBV2	-	14	TRBJ1-4	CASKGGQGMEKLFF	TGTGCCAGCAAAGGGGGACAGGGAATGGAAAAACTGTTTTTT
-	TRBV24-1	few	12	TRBJ2-3	CATGDFSGTQYF	TGTGCCACCGGGGACTTCTCAGGGACGCAGTATTTT
-	TRBV6-2/TRBV6-3	once	18	TRBJ1-6	CASSYSKLGLVSGSPLHF	TGTGCCAGCAGTTACTCGAAGCTGGGACTTGTGTCTGGATCACCCCTCCACTTT
-	TRBV19	-	13	TRBJ1-2	CASSQSGQYGYAF	TGTGCCAGTAGCCAATCAGGCCAATATGGCTACGCCTTC
-	TRBV25-1	-	14	TRBJ2-2	CASSDSRDTGELFF	TGTGCCAGCAGTGATTCGCGGGACACCGGGGAGCTGTTTTTT
TRBD1	TRBV2	once	15	TRBJ2-2	CASSEQGVLTGELFF	TGTGCCAGCAGTGAACAGGGGGTCCTCACCGGGGAGCTGTTTTTT
-	TRBV9	-	15	TRBJ2-1	CASSVAQDSYNEQFF	TGTGCCAGCAGCGTAGCTCAGGACAGCTACAATGAGCAGTTCTTC
TRBD2	TRBV7-9	-	18	TRBJ2-3	CASSLGLSGRGGTDTQYF	TGTGCCAGCAGCTTAGGGTTGAGCGGGAGAGGGGGCACAGATACGCAGTATTTT
-	TRBV9	-	14	TRBJ1-1	CASSVAGSLAEAFF	TGTGCCAGCAGCGTAGCAGGGTCTTTGGCTGAAGCTTTCTTT
TRBD1	TRBV10-2	-	14	TRBJ1-1	CASRAGGMNTEAFF	TGCGCCAGCAGGGCAGGGGGAATGAACACTGAAGCTTTCTTT
-	TRBV6-2/TRBV6-3	-	14	TRBJ2-2	CASSLGGTTGELFF	TGTGCCAGCAGCCTCGGCGGGACGACCGGGGAGCTGTTTTTT
-	TRBV9	-	17	TRBJ2-1	CASSDNLDSLPNNEQFF	TGTGCCAGCAGCGATAACCTCGACTCCCTCCCCAACAATGAGCAGTTCTTC
-	TRBV19	-	13	TRBJ2-7	CASSTGLTYEQYF	TGTGCCAGTAGTACAGGTCTTACCTACGAGCAGTACTTC
-	TRBV28	-	14	TRBJ1-6	CASSPGLNNSPLHF	TGTGCCAGCAGTCCGGGACTGAATAATTCACCCCTCCACTTT
TRBD2	TRBV6-2/TRBV6-3	-	19	TRBJ2-7	CASSYSYVASGGRSYEQYF	TGTGCCAGCAGTTACTCCTATGTAGCTTCAGGCGGGAGAAGCTACGAGCAGTACTTC
TRBD1	TRBV14	once	14	TRBJ2-2	CASSTRQGTGELFF	TGTGCCAGCAGCACTCGACAGGGTACCGGGGAGCTGTTTTTT
-	TRBV7-3	-	16	TRBJ2-3	CASSLGSIPAGDTQYF	TGTGCCAGCAGCTTAGGGTCCATCCCTGCGGGAGATACGCAGTATTTT
TRBD2	TRBV30	-	15	TRBJ2-1	CAWSVLTSGYNEQFF	TGTGCCTGGAGTGTACTGACTAGCGGTTATAATGAGCAGTTCTTC
TRBD2	TRBV4-1	-	16	TRBJ2-2	CASSKQRGLNTGELFF	TGCGCCAGCAGCAAGCAGCGGGGGTTGAACACCGGGGAGCTGTTTTTT
TRBD1	TRBV27	-	16	TRBJ2-1	CASKNYRTGTPNEQFF	TGTGCCAGCAAGAATTACCGGACAGGTACCCCCAATGAGCAGTTCTTC
-	TRBV6-5	few	12	TRBJ1-2	CASSPSNYGYTF	TGTGCCAGCAGTCCCTCCAACTATGGCTACACCTTC
-	TRBV6-2/TRBV6-3	-	13	TRBJ1-3	CASSYYSSNTIYF	TGTGCCAGCAGTTACTACAGCAGCAACACCATATATTTT
-	TRBV7-2	-	11	TRBJ2-1	CASSYGGEQFF	TGTGCCAGCAGCTACGGGGGTGAGCAGTTCTTC
-	TRBV5-4	-	15	TRBJ2-7	CASSLAGELPYEQYF	TGTGCCAGCAGCTTGGCCGGAGAGCTCCCCTACGAGCAGTACTTC
-	TRBV6-5	once	13	TRBJ1-6	CASSTMEGSPLHF	TGTGCCAGCAGTACCATGGAGGGCTCACCCCTCCACTTT
-	TRBV7-6	-	14	TRBJ1-2	CASSLGHRDYGYTF	TGTGCCAGCAGCTTAGGACACAGGGACTATGGCTACACCTTC
TRBD1	TRBV6-5	-	15	TRBJ2-7	CASKRGDRADYEQYF	TGTGCCAGCAAACGGGGGGACAGGGCGGACTACGAGCAGTACTTC
TRBD2	TRBV14	-	17	TRBJ2-7	CASSQEGRLAGLYEQYF	TGTGCCAGCAGCCAAGAGGGGAGGCTAGCGGGACTCTACGAGCAGTACTTC
TRBD1	TRBV5-1	-	15	TRBJ1-4	CASRVYRGLSEKLFF	TGCGCCAGCAGGGTTTACAGGGGCCTAAGTGAAAAACTGTTTTTT
-	TRBV9	-	15	TRBJ1-4	CASSVREGVGEKLFF	TGTGCCAGCAGCGTGAGGGAGGGGGTTGGCGAAAAACTGTTTTTT
TRBD1	TRBV11-3	-	14	TRBJ2-5	CASSSRQGQETQYF	TGTGCCAGCAGCTCACGACAGGGACAAGAGACCCAGTACTTC
TRBD1	TRBV6-2/TRBV6-3	-	15	TRBJ2-7	CASSYRVGQSYEQYF	TGTGCCAGCAGTTATCGGGTGGGACAGAGCTACGAGCAGTACTTC
TRBD1	TRBV12-3/TRBV12-4	-	13	TRBJ1-4	CASRVTGVEKLFF	TGTGCCAGCAGAGTGACAGGGGTAGAAAAACTGTTTTTT
TRBD2	TRBV5-1	-	14	TRBJ2-4	CASSEGLAGNIQYF	TGCGCCAGCAGCGAGGGACTAGCTGGGAACATTCAGTACTTC
-	TRBV2	-	14	TRBJ2-7	CASSAGQHPYEQYF	TGTGCCAGCAGTGCGGGTCAGCATCCCTACGAGCAGTACTTC
TRBD2	TRBV4-3	-	21	TRBJ2-1	CASSQRYSGTSGETRHNEQFF	TGCGCCAGCAGCCAGCGCTACTCCGGGACTAGCGGGGAAACTCGACACAATGAGCAGTTCTTC
TRBD2	TRBV9	-	15	TRBJ2-1	CASSVGGGGFDEQFF	TGTGCCAGCAGCGTAGGTGGCGGGGGGTTCGATGAGCAGTTCTTC
-	TRBV6-5	-	14	TRBJ2-7	CASRIEVAPSEQYF	TGTGCCAGCCGAATAGAGGTGGCGCCTTCCGAGCAGTACTTC
-	TRBV5-1	-	16	TRBJ1-1	CASSYAQASYPGGAFF	TGCGCCAGCAGCTATGCTCAGGCTAGCTACCCCGGGGGAGCTTTCTTT
TRBD1	TRBV6-5	-	14	TRBJ1-4	CASSYRGRGEKLFF	TGTGCCAGCAGTTACAGGGGGCGCGGTGAAAAACTGTTTTTT
TRBD1	TRBV27	-	15	TRBJ1-2	CASSLLGRGPYGYTF	TGTGCCAGCAGTTTATTGGGCAGGGGGCCCTATGGCTACACCTTC